The source of this T cell receptor (beta chain) is a study of T cell responses to AZD1222 COVID-19 vaccine. Findings and limits, study-wide: Two AZD1222 administrations were followed by greater Spike-specific TCR breadth and depth.

Produced via immunoSEQ multiplex PCR; TCRdb's table is partial and in-frame only. The table shows about 150,000 clones, with around 93% occurring only once. This clone was seen more than once but under ten times. What it binds is unknown. This receptor was obtained from an adult in good health. The sequencing used peripheral blood, collected on day 0 of AZD1222 vaccination.

CDR3 bases: TGTGCCAGCACCCCAAGCGGGGTAAGGCATGAGCAGTTCTTC. It is translated as CASTPSGVRHEQFF. V usage is TRBV7-2 and J usage is TRBJ2-1; 7 bases map to TRBD2. Germline loops: CDR1 SGHTA, CDR2 FQGNSA. The CDR3 sequence is 14 residues long. The V and J ends lost 7 bases and 8 bases, in that order; junction bases with no gene match: 11.